This TCR beta chain is drawn from a study of shared T cell receptors in the human thymus (dated by TCRdb to 2020 to 2023). Notes on the research overall: The study investigated the way shared, self-reactive T-cell receptor alpha chains are produced in the human thymus.

Points on this clone: Its antigen specificity is not known. No base quality information exists; no much larger clone differs at one position.

The library was produced with the immunoSEQ multiplex PCR assay. The table comes from immuneACCESS by way of TCRdb, which keeps in-frame sequences with V and J called. Part of the clones is missing from these tables; in studies checked, under half for an unresolved V gene and the rest for unknown reasons. Recorded for this sample are fewer than 700,000 clones; approximately 90% of them occurred a single time. Approximately 0.011% of the sample comes from the top ten. CDR1 and CDR2, looked up from the germline V gene (reference sequence), are MNHEY and SMNVEV. V lost 5 bases and J lost 5 bases; the stretch between them is 13 bases long. From cysteine to phenylalanine, the CDR3 is 14 amino acids long. Only the CDR3 DNA stays, 42 bases, in frame from base 1. In addition, the sample was reused for a study of human thymus T cells. According to the second study: The donors were immunologically healthy infants in Finland who had open corrective cardiac surgery for congenital heart defects. Thymus tissue was obtained as surgical resects removed during corrective cardiac surgery. Both the thymic and the peripheral blood repertoires appeared to show biased V and J gene segment usage. The related research found that thymic TCR repertoires overlapped highly between unrelated individuals. The study used seven to nine infant thymus samples plus four related peripheral blood samples to characterize TCR alpha and beta repertoires. Donor ages ranged from roughly 6 to 250 days, and the cohort comprised more than 5 male and a couple of female infants. Thymocytes were mechanically released from the tissue and were stored as pellets of roughly 10-32 million cells at -70 degrees C. A QIAsymphony instrument was used to extract genomic DNA from frozen cell pellets. The immunoSEQ multiplex PCR assay was used to amplify the TCRB and TCRAD loci from a standardized amount of quality-controlled genomic DNA. The amplicons covered the V(D)J region and were long enough to include the CDR3 and to identify the V and J genes. Through the commercial immunoSEQ service, the amplicons were sequenced on an Illumina platform. Primer bias and sequencing errors were corrected using previously described methods, and TCRAD and TCRB definitions followed the IMGT database. Repertoires were analysed with immunoSEQ Analyzer 3.0 and VDJTools, covering basic statistics, V/J segment usage, diversity estimates, rarefaction and pairwise overlap. Chao1, ChaoE, Efron-Thisted, Shannon and inverse Simpson indices were used to estimate diversity, which was also estimated on datasets down-sampled to the smallest sample. For repertoire overlap, CDR3 nucleotide sequence, V gene and J gene had to match strictly, and clustering was done by Jaccard-based multidimensional scaling. On average, thymus samples yielded 750,000 to 1,000,000 unique TCRB clonotypes, whereas blood samples yielded approximately 90,000.

The chain is made from TRBV27 and TRBJ2-1; no D gene can be assigned with confidence. The receptor was derived from a boy less than two years old with a congenital heart defect. Donor details come from another sample of the same person, matched by shared clones. The sample taken for sequencing was thymocytes. The CDR3 amino acid sequence is: CASSVRRSHNEQFF. In nucleotides, the sequence is TGTGCCAGCAGTGTTCGGCGGTCCCACAATGAGCAGTTCTTC.